This entry lists 32 T cell receptor beta chains sequenced from one sample in a study of T cell responses to AZD1222 COVID-19 vaccine. Produced via immunoSEQ multiplex PCR; TCRdb's table is partial and in-frame only. The sample holds roughly 150,000 clones, 87% seen once. Sequenced material: peripheral blood, taken 28 days after the second AZD1222 dose. All receptors come from an adult who received the AZD1222 COVID-19 vaccine.

The chain joins TRBV5-6 to TRBJ1-5, with D unresolved. Germline V gene sequence: CDR1 SGHDT, CDR2 YYEEEE. The CDR3 is 15 amino acids. V lost 4 bases and J lost 0, with 11 bases in between. In DNA, the CDR3 is TGTGCCAGCAGCCTCGGACTGAATAGCAATCAGCCCCAGCATTTT. Translated, it gives CASSLGLNSNQPQHF.

The J gene is TRBJ2-7, the V gene TRBV18; D unclear. The V gene lost 3 bases and the J gene lost 5 bases, with 14 bases spanning the gap. The germline gives CDR1 KGHSH, CDR2 LQKENI. CDR3 size: 14 residues. CDR3 bases: TGTGCCAGCTCACCGACCCTGGGAATCCACGAGCAGTACTTC. Protein product: CASSPTLGIHEQYF.

J is TRBJ2-3 and V is TRBV5-5; 9 bases line up with TRBD1. Per the germline V gene, CDR1 is SGHKS and CDR2 is YYEKEE (reference sequence). V shed 3 bases, J shed 6 bases, and the junction held 8 bases outside the gene matches. The CDR3 covers 15 residues. CDR3 DNA sequence: TGTGCCAGCAGCTCGGGACAGGGAATCGTTGATACGCAGTATTTT. Its translation is CASSSGQGIVDTQYF.

The genes are TRBV5-6 and TRBJ1-6; maybe TRBD1 (5 bases). Trimming took off 0 bases at V and 8 bases at J, with 9 bases between the two ends. Germline V gives CDR1 SGHDT, CDR2 YYEEEE. This CDR3 contains 14 residues. The CDR3 region has the DNA TGTGCCAGCAGCTTGGGCGGGGGGGATTCACCCCTCCACTTT. Translated, it gives CASSLGGGDSPLHF. Based on the CDR3 plus reference TRBV5-6 and TRBJ1-6, the full variable domain is DAGVTQSPTHLIKTRGQQVTLRCSPKSGHDTVSWYQQALGQGPQFIFQYYEEEERQRGNFPDRFSGHQFPNYSSELNVNALLLGDSALYLCASSLGGGDSPLHFGNGTRLTVT.

V gene TRBV10-3 combines with J gene TRBJ1-5; 9 nucleotides match TRBD1. The germline V gene encodes CDR1 ENHRY and CDR2 SYGVKD. V lost 4 bases, J lost 3 bases, and 4 bases stayed unmatched. This CDR3 is built from 15 residues. This chain's CDR3 is CAISGGQGDNQPQHF. The CDR3 DNA is TGTGCCATCAGTGGGGGACAGGGCGACAATCAGCCCCAGCATTTT.

The V call is TRBV7-3, the J call TRBJ2-1; 11 bases agree with TRBD1. Germline V gives CDR1 SGHTA, CDR2 FQGTGA. Trimming cost V 5 bases and J 7 bases; bases outside gene matches: 7. CDR3 size: 15 residues. The CDR3, as DNA: TGTGCCAGCAGCACTGGACAGGGGGCCATTAATGAGCAGTTCTTC. Amino acid sequence: CASSTGQGAINEQFF.

The chain carries TRBV9 and TRBJ2-3; the match to TRBD2 covers 9 bases. The J segment lost 4 bases and the V segment lost 4 bases, leaving 7 bases of the junction unmatched. The germline gives CDR1 SGDLS, CDR2 YYNGEE. The CDR3 loop spans 15 amino acids. Written as DNA, the CDR3 is TGTGCCAGCAGCCCTCCACTAGCGGGCGCAGATACGCAGTATTTT. This translates into CASSPPLAGADTQYF. Filled out from reference TRBV9 and TRBJ2-3, the complete variable domain reads DSGVTQTPKHLITATGQRVTLRCSPRSGDLSVYWYQQSLDQGLQFLIQYYNGEERAKGNILERFSAQQFPDLHSELNLSSLELGDSALYFCASSPPLAGADTQYFGPGTRLTVL.

The CDR3 loop reads CASSQDITARRDYGYTF. The CDR3 region has the DNA TGCGCCAGCAGCCAAGATATTACGGCGCGGAGGGACTATGGCTACACCTTC. The chain couples TRBV4-3 to TRBJ1-2; D is unclear. V gave up 0 bases and J gave up 3 bases, with 17 bases separating them. The V gene's germline CDR1 is LGHNA and CDR2 YSLEER. The CDR3 has 17 residues.

The CDR3 coding sequence is TGTGCCAGTAGTATACTGAGCGGGGGAGATACGCAGTATTTT. Protein: CASSILSGGDTQYF. The chain couples TRBV19 to TRBJ2-3, with 8 bases that match TRBD2. The CDR3 runs to 14 residues. Per germline, CDR1 LNHDA and CDR2 SQIVND (reference sequence). The ends lost 2 bases at V and 5 bases at J; junction bases unmatched: 3.

The chain is built from TRBV9 and TRBJ1-1; unclear D gene. The germline CDR1 and CDR2 sequences are SGDLS and YYNGEE. V lost 0 bases to trimming and J lost 3 bases, with 6 bases between them. The CDR3 runs to 13 residues. CDR3 protein: CASSVELYTEAFF. The CDR3 DNA sequence: TGTGCCAGCAGCGTAGAGCTCTACACTGAAGCTTTCTTT.

This chain connects TRBV7-9 to TRBJ2-1; D call uncertain. The CDR3 is 11 residues long. V was cut by 2 bases and J by 8 bases, with 4 bases left in between. Germline values: CDR1 SEHNR, CDR2 FQNEAQ (reference sequence). CDR3 region: CASSLSHEQFF. The CDR3, as DNA: TGTGCCAGCAGCTTAAGTCATGAGCAGTTCTTC.

The chain employs TRBV7-8 and TRBJ2-2, with D hard to call. Germline V gene sequence: CDR1 SGHVS, CDR2 FQNEAQ. The CDR3 is 17 residues long. V lost 1 base and J lost 4, with 16 bases in between. The CDR3 reads CASSLVGGRSRTGELFF. The DNA for the CDR3 is TGTGCCAGCAGCTTAGTTGGTGGGCGGTCCCGCACCGGGGAGCTGTTTTTT. The full variable domain, its missing parts supplied by reference TRBV7-8 and TRBJ2-2, is GAGVSQSPRYKVAKRGQDVALRCDPISGHVSLFWYQQALGQGPEFLTYFQNEAQLDKSGLPSDRFFAERPEGSVSTLKIQRTQQEDSAVYLCASSLVGGRSRTGELFFGEGSRLTVL.

V and J are TRBV18 and TRBJ2-1; D not resolved. V shed 1 base and J shed 0 bases, with 16 bases lying between them. This CDR3 is 18 amino acids long. The germline CDR1 and CDR2 sequences are KGHSH and LQKENI. The CDR3 DNA reads as TGTGCCAGCTCACCACTCTCAACCAGAACCGGCTCCTACAATGAGCAGTTCTTC. It specifies CASSPLSTRTGSYNEQFF.

The V gene is TRBV5-4, the J gene TRBJ2-1; the D gene is possibly TRBD2 (5 bases). CDR1 is SGHNT, CDR2 YYREEE, per germline (reference sequence). CDR3 size: 13 residues. V was cut by 10 bases and J by 7 bases, with 18 bases left in between. The CDR3 DNA reads TGTGCCTGGGAGACCGTCTCGAGGAATGAGCAGTTCTTC. Protein: CAWETVSRNEQFF.

At least ten counts were recorded for this clone. The chain links TRBV24-1 to TRBJ2-1; 11 bases are shared with TRBD2. Germline V gene lookup returns CDR1 KGHDR and CDR2 SFDVKD. V lost 6 bases, J lost 7 bases, and 19 bases stayed unmatched. This CDR3 spans 19 amino acids. The CDR3 nucleotides are TGTGCCACCAGTCCCCGGGCGAGGACTAGCGGGTCTTCGCAAAATGAGCAGTTCTTC. It encodes CATSPRARTSGSSQNEQFF.

This CDR3 reads CASSGVLAGDTGELFF. The CDR3 nucleotides read TGTGCCAGCAGCGGCGTACTAGCGGGCGACACCGGGGAGCTGTTTTTT. The V gene is TRBV11-3, the J gene TRBJ2-2; 9 bases are shared with TRBD2. The CDR3 sequence is 16 residues long. V gave up 5 bases and J gave up 3 bases; unmatched junction bases: 7. The V gene's germline CDR1 is SGHNT and CDR2 YENEEA.

This chain joins TRBV30 and TRBJ2-3, with D possibly matching TRBD1 (5 bases). The CDR3 totals 13 residues. Deletions cut 2 bases from V and 9 bases from J, with 15 bases between. Germline V gives CDR1 GTSNPN, CDR2 SVGIG (reference sequence). CDR3 nucleotide sequence: TGTGCCTGGAGTACGCAGGGTGTGGACACGCAGTATTTT. Translated, it gives CAWSTQGVDTQYF. The whole variable domain, filled in from reference TRBV30 and TRBJ2-3, reads SQTIHQWPATLVQPVGSPLSLECTVEGTSNPNLYWYRQAAGRGLQLLFYSVGIGQISSEVPQNLSASRPQDRQFILSSKKLLLSDSGFYLCAWSTQGVDTQYFGPGTRLTVL.

The gene calls are TRBV19 and TRBJ1-5; 10 bases are a match to TRBD1. With 5 bases clipped from V and 0 bases from J, the junction kept 13 bases outside the gene matches. Germline lookup yields CDR1 LNHDA and CDR2 SQIVND (reference sequence). The CDR3 consists of 19 residues. CDR3 sequence (DNA): TGTGCCAGTAGTCCGGACCGGGACAGGGGCTTCTATAGCAATCAGCCCCAGCATTTT. Translation: CASSPDRDRGFYSNQPQHF.

The V gene is TRBV3-1 (or the pseudogene TRBV3-2), the J gene TRBJ2-1; D is tentatively TRBD1 or TRBD2 (5 bases each). V was trimmed by 1 base and J by 0 bases, leaving 16 bases between them. This CDR3 has 18 residues. CDR1 is LGHDT, CDR2 YNNKEL, per germline (reference sequence). The CDR3 DNA reads TGTGCCAGCAGCCAAGGAAGGAGAGGGGTAAACTCCTACAATGAGCAGTTCTTC. Its protein product is CASSQGRRGVNSYNEQFF.

The rearrangement uses TRBV6-2 or TRBV6-3 and TRBJ2-3; D call uncertain. The CDR3 totals 14 residues. In germline, CDR1 is MNHEY, CDR2 SVGEGT. V lost 0 bases, J lost 2 bases, and 6 bases lay in between. The chain's CDR3 is CASSYSATTDTQYF. The CDR3 region has the DNA TGTGCCAGCAGTTACTCCGCCACCACAGATACGCAGTATTTT.

This chain connects TRBV5-1 to TRBJ2-7; D possibly corresponds to TRBD2 (6 bases). Trimming left V 3 bases short and J 6 bases short, with 16 bases between. Germline CDR1 reads SGHRS; CDR2 reads YFSETQ. The CDR3 covers 14 residues. The CDR3 nucleotides read TGCGCCAGCAGCTCCTGGGGGGAGCCCTCCGAGCAGTACTTC. It codes for CASSSWGEPSEQYF.

The CDR3 sequence is CATSGAGASTDTQYF. DNA for the CDR3: TGTGCCACCAGCGGGGCGGGAGCTAGCACAGATACGCAGTATTTT. This rearrangement joins TRBV15 to TRBJ2-3, with 7 bases identical to TRBD2. This CDR3 contains 15 residues. From germline, CDR1 is LNHNV and CDR2 YYDKDF (reference sequence). V gave up 5 bases and J gave up 0 bases; unmatched junction bases: 5.

This chain joins TRBV30 and TRBJ1-3; D perhaps matches TRBD1 (6 bases). Germline loops: CDR1 GTSNPN, CDR2 SVGIG (reference sequence). The germline V and J ends were trimmed by 4 bases and 6 bases, with 13 bases remaining between them. This CDR3 is 13 amino acids long. The CDR3 protein is CAWKIQGANTIYF. The CDR3, as DNA: TGTGCCTGGAAGATACAGGGAGCAAACACCATATATTTT.

This sequence joins TRBV18 and TRBJ1-2; D is uncertain. V shed 3 bases and J shed 4 bases, with 9 bases lying between them. The germline gives CDR1 KGHSH, CDR2 LQKENI. The CDR3 has 13 residues. The CDR3 region has the DNA TGTGCCAGCTCACCGACCGTTACCTATGGCTACACCTTC. Translated, it gives CASSPTVTYGYTF. Using reference TRBV18 and TRBJ1-2 for the parts outside the CDR3, the full variable domain is NAGVMQNPRHLVRRRGQEARLRCSPMKGHSHVYWYRQLPEEGLKFMVYLQKENIIDESGMPKERFSAEFPKEGPSILRIQQVVRGDSAAYFCASSPTVTYGYTFGSGTRLTVV.

This clone has a handful of counts. This chain joins TRBV6-5 and TRBJ2-7; TRBD1 matches at 7 bases. Germline V gene sequence: CDR1 MNHEY, CDR2 SVGAGI. J was trimmed by 0 bases and V by 4 bases; bases with no gene match: 6. CDR3 length: 15 residues. CDR3 amino acids: CASSSLTGSSYEQYF. The CDR3, as DNA: TGTGCCAGCAGTTCCCTGACAGGGAGCTCCTACGAGCAGTACTTC.

This clone has only a few counts. This chain links TRBV9 with TRBJ2-2; D is undetermined. V was clipped by 3 bases and J by 1 base, with 13 bases between them. The CDR3 has 16 residues. Germline CDR1 and CDR2: SGDLS and YYNGEE. The CDR3 here is CASSDSAPGNTGELFF. Written as DNA, the CDR3 is TGTGCCAGCAGCGATTCCGCACCGGGGAACACCGGGGAGCTGTTTTTT.

The chain uses TRBV19 and TRBJ1-2; 11 bases match TRBD1. Germline loops: CDR1 LNHDA, CDR2 SQIVND (reference sequence). The junction had 7 bases not matched to a gene; V was cut back by 3 bases and J by 7 bases. CDR3 length: 15 amino acids. CDR3: CASSIRMDRGLGYTF. In DNA form, the CDR3 reads TGTGCCAGTAGTATTCGAATGGACAGGGGGCTTGGCTACACCTTC.

The gene calls are TRBV6-2 or TRBV6-3 and TRBJ2-5; D gene uncertain. The CDR3 runs to 14 residues. V shed 6 bases and J shed 5 bases, with 16 bases lying between them. Germline assignment: CDR1 MNHEY and CDR2 SVGEGT. The CDR3 coding sequence is TGTGCCAGCAGCCCCATAGCCCATGTCGAGACCCAGTACTTC. It translates to CASSPIAHVETQYF.

The rearrangement uses TRBV3-1 (or the pseudogene TRBV3-2) and TRBJ2-7; a possible D gene is TRBD1 (7 bases). Germline CDR1 reads LGHDT; CDR2 reads YNNKEL (reference sequence). There are 14 residues in the CDR3. Trimming pared 4 bases from V and 7 bases from J, leaving 17 bases between. This CDR3 reads CASSRRGAFEEQYF. CDR3 nucleotide sequence: TGTGCCAGCAGCCGCAGGGGGGCCTTTGAAGAGCAGTACTTC.

V is TRBV21-1 and J is TRBJ1-1; the table calls TRBD1, which could not be checked here. TRBV21-1 is deemed a pseudogene. This CDR3 region has 15 residues. DNA for the CDR3: TGTGCCAGCAGCGCCCGGGACATCAGGAACACTGAAGCTTTCTTT. This encodes CASSARDIRNTEAFF.

The CDR3: CASSPGVYSNYGYTF. CDR3 coding DNA: TGTGCCAGCAGTCCTGGTGTCTATTCTAACTATGGCTACACCTTC. The chain couples TRBV27 to TRBJ1-2; D is ambiguous. Germline V gene sequence: CDR1 MNHEY, CDR2 SMNVEV (reference sequence). The ends were cut back, 5 bases at V and 0 bases at J, with 13 bases in the middle. There are 15 residues in the CDR3.

The J gene is TRBJ1-6, the V gene TRBV6-2 or TRBV6-3; TRBD1 is a possible D gene (6 bases). Germline V lookup: CDR1 MNHEY, CDR2 SVGEGT. This CDR3 comprises 14 residues. V shed 2 bases and J shed 7 bases, with 9 bases lying between them. This CDR3 is CASSYTGKNSPLHF. The CDR3 DNA reads as TGTGCCAGCAGTTACACAGGGAAGAATTCACCCCTCCACTTT.